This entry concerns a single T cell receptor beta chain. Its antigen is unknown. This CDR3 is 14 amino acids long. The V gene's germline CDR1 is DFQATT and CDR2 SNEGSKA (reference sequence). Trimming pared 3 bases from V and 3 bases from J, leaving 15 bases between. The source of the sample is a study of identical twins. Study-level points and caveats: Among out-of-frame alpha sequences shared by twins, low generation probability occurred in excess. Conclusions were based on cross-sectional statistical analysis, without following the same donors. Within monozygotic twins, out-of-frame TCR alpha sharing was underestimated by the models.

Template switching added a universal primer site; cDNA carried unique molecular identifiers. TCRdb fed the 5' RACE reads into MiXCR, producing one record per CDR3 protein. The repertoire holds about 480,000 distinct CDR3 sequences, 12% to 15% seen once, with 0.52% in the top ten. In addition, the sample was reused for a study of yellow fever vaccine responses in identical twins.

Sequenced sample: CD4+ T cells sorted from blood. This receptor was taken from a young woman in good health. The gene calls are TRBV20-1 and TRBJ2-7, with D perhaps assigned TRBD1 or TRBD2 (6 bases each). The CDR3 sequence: CSASFGGSNYEQYF. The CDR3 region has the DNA TGCAGTGCTAGTTTCGGGGGCTCGAACTACGAGCAGTACTTC.